This T cell receptor beta chain emerged from a study of blood T cell repertoires in COVID-19. Study as a whole: Material from acute and convalescent COVID-19 was sourced from the United States, Italy and Spain.

Per germline, CDR1 MNHEY and CDR2 SVGAGI. V gave up 2 bases and J gave up 7 bases, with 14 bases separating them. This CDR3 spans 14 amino acids. In the original analysis: Counts of nucleated cells, estimated from reference gene primer amplification, were obtained. Assay: immunoSEQ multiplex PCR; the TCRdb copy retains only in-frame clones and omits some. V, J and clone size reflect that table, while D and trimming were determined from the DNA. The table lists 100,000 to 120,000 clones, about 85% of them singletons. V is TRBV6-5 and J is TRBJ1-1; D is unresolved. The receptor was derived from a human donor in a cohort sampled during active COVID-19. The sample consisted of peripheral blood. CDR3 in amino acids: CASSYAAGGLEAFF. CDR3 nucleotide sequence: TGTGCCAGCAGTTACGCCGCTGGCGGCCTTGAAGCTTTCTTT.